Following are 11 T cell receptor beta chains from one sample sequenced in a study of T cell responses to AZD1222 COVID-19 vaccine. Libraries were prepared by immunoSEQ multiplex PCR; TCRdb keeps only in-frame clonotypes and omits some of them. The sample lists around 140,000 clones, 90% occurring once. The starting material was peripheral blood, obtained on day 0 of AZD1222 vaccination. The source of these receptors is an adult in good health.

The chain carries TRBV21-1 and TRBJ1-5. TRBV21-1 is assigned pseudogene status. The CDR3 is made up of 12 amino acids. The CDR3 bases are TGTGCCAGCAAGGGGGGGAATCAGCCCCAGCATTTT. Encoded protein: CASKGGNQPQHF.

The rearrangement links TRBV5-1 to TRBJ1-1; 9 nucleotides line up with TRBD1. CDR3 length equals 13 residues. Germline V gene data show CDR1 as SGHRS and CDR2 as YFSETQ. Losses at the gene ends were 4 bases for V and 5 bases for J; bases not matched to a gene: 3. The CDR3, as DNA: TGCGCCAGCAGCAGAGACAGGGGGACTGAAGCTTTCTTT. Its protein product is CASSRDRGTEAFF.

The genes are TRBV6-5 and TRBJ1-6; 10 bases are shared with TRBD1. The CDR3 runs 14 residues. Per the germline V gene, CDR1 is MNHEY and CDR2 is SVGAGI. The ends lost 7 bases at V and 9 bases at J; junction bases unmatched: 6. The CDR3 is CASNSGTGVSPLHF. Written as DNA, the CDR3 is TGTGCCAGCAACTCCGGGACAGGGGTTTCACCCCTCCACTTT.

The chain joins TRBV29-1 to TRBJ2-7; D is unresolved. The CDR3 sequence is 13 residues long. V lost 4 bases, J lost 1 base, and 11 bases lay in between. In germline, CDR1 is SQVTM, CDR2 ANQGSEA. The CDR3 sequence is CSVAPLGSYEQYF. CDR3 DNA sequence: TGCAGCGTTGCTCCTCTTGGATCCTACGAGCAGTACTTC.

For the CDR3, the DNA is TGCAGCGTTGAAGAGCCCGGGACAGGTACCTACGAGCAGTACTTC. Its translation: CSVEEPGTGTYEQYF. This chain links TRBV29-1 with TRBJ2-7, with 8 nucleotides matching TRBD1. This CDR3 has 15 amino acids. V lost 0 bases and J lost 2; bases outside the gene matches: 6. Germline V gives CDR1 SQVTM, CDR2 ANQGSEA.

This clone has only one observation. The chain carries TRBV27 and TRBJ2-7; no clear D. In germline, CDR1 is MNHEY, CDR2 SMNVEV (reference sequence). Trimming removed 2 bases from V and 7 bases from J, with 6 bases in between. CDR3 length equals 11 residues. The CDR3 here is CASSLGGEQYF. CDR3 bases: TGTGCCAGCAGTTTAGGTGGGGAGCAGTACTTC.

The rearrangement links TRBV5-3 to TRBJ2-7; TRBD2 matches 11 bases. TRBV5-3 is an ORF, with its function uncertain. The CDR3 spans 15 residues. J lost 7 bases, V lost 4 bases, and 10 bases had no gene match. The CDR3 nucleotides are TGTGCCAGAAGCCTTAGCGGGAGGGCCCAGGGGGAGCAGTACTTC. As protein: CARSLSGRAQGEQYF.

The chain recombines TRBV9 with TRBJ1-3; D remains ambiguous. CDR1 is SGDLS, CDR2 YYNGEE, per germline. The CDR3 sequence is 15 residues long. Trimming pared 0 bases from V and 3 bases from J, leaving 10 bases between. CDR3: CASSVDPKGGNTIYF. CDR3 coding DNA: TGTGCCAGCAGCGTAGATCCTAAGGGTGGAAACACCATATATTTT.

The V and J genes are TRBV12-5 and TRBJ2-7, with D possibly TRBD2 on 8 matching bases. The CDR3 is 15 amino acids. Trimming took off 7 bases at V and 0 bases at J, with 16 bases between the two ends. In germline, CDR1 is LGHNT, CDR2 FRNRAP. CDR3 region: CASARGGDSSYEQYF. The DNA of the CDR3 is TGTGCTAGTGCTCGGGGGGGGGACAGCTCCTACGAGCAGTACTTC.

Written as DNA, the CDR3 is TGTGCCACCAGTGATTCGACAGGGGGTGAGACCCAGTACTTC. Protein product: CATSDSTGGETQYF. V usage is TRBV24-1 and J usage is TRBJ2-5, with 9 bases matching TRBD1. This CDR3 has 14 residues. Trimming cost V 2 bases and J 5 bases; bases outside gene matches: 2. The germline gives CDR1 KGHDR, CDR2 SFDVKD.

The chain combines TRBV29-1 with TRBJ1-1; D is unclear. The length of the CDR3 is 11 residues. Germline assignment: CDR1 SQVTM and CDR2 ANQGSEA. Between the trimmed V and J ends, which lost 4 bases and 6 bases, there was a span of 9 bases. CDR3 region: CSVVPGAEAFF. The CDR3 region has the DNA TGCAGCGTTGTCCCGGGCGCTGAAGCTTTCTTT.